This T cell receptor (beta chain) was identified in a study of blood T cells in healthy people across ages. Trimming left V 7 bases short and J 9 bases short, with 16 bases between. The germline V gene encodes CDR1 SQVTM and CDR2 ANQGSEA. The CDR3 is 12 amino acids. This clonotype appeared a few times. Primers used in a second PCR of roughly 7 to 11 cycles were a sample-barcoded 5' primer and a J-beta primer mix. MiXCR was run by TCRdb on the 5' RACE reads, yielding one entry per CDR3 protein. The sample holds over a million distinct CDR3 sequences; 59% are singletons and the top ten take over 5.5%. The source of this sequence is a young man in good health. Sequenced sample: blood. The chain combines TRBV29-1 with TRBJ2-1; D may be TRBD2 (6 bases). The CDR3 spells CSARGLSGEQFF. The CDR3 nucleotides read TGCAGCGCTCGGGGGTTAAGTGGTGAGCAGTTCTTC.